This T cell receptor beta chain was recovered during a study of graft-versus-host responses after intestinal transplantation. Looking at the study overall: Recipients had transplants, and these were multivisceral, liver-intestinal, or isolated intestinal.

Using immunoSEQ multiplex PCR, the repertoire was profiled, and TCRdb retains in-frame clones only, with some absent. The data contain around 18,000 clones, 85% to 95% of them seen just once; the ten biggest clones take up 0.75% to 0.9%. Germline V gene lookup returns CDR1 SQVTM and CDR2 ANQGSEA. The CDR3 has 14 amino acids. The V segment lost 1 base and the J segment 5 bases; nucleotides outside the gene matches: 4. Specimen: PBMCs, collected 23 days after intestinal transplant. This sequence originates from a human patient who received an intestinal transplant, so some T cells may come from the graft donor. The chain couples TRBV29-1 to TRBJ2-5; 10 bases agree with TRBD2. CDR3 sequence reads: CSVEGLAGGETQYF. CDR3 in DNA: TGCAGCGTTGAAGGACTAGCGGGCGGTGAGACCCAGTACTTC.